The rows below give T cell receptor beta chains drawn from one sample of a study of CD4 T cell repertoires in COVID-19. TCRdb's copy holds only in-frame clones and misses some; the assay was immunoSEQ multiplex PCR. The table lists around 22,000 clones, about nine tenths of them singletons. This sample comprised central memory CD4+ T cells from blood, obtained before the COVID-19 pandemic. These receptors were collected from a human donor who had COVID-19. CDR3s include the opening cysteine and the closing phenylalanine or tryptophan. D genes are given only for firm matches. A row's size may be missing; if present it is once, few, many or a size class.

.	.	TRBJ1-2	TRBV16	CASSLTANYGYTF	TGTGCCAGCAGCCTTACAGCTAACTATGGCTACACCTTC
.	.	TRBJ2-7	TRBV7-9	CASKGWGAYEQYF	TGTGCCAGCAAGGGTTGGGGAGCCTACGAGCAGTACTTC
.	.	TRBJ1-6	TRBV11-3	CASSVYHASPLHF	TGTGCCAGCAGCGTCTATCACGCTTCACCCCTCCACTTT
.	.	TRBJ1-3	TRBV6-5	CASSSLRGWGNTIYF	TGTGCCAGCAGTTCGCTCCGCGGCTGGGGAAACACCATATATTTT
.	few	TRBJ2-2	TRBV2	CASSKEVGELFF	TGTGCCAGCAGTAAGGAGGTCGGGGAGCTGTTTTTT
.	.	TRBJ2-5	TRBV19	CASSIGGQIETQYF	TGTGCCAGTAGTATAGGCGGACAGATAGAGACCCAGTACTTC
.	.	TRBJ1-1	TRBV5-4	CASSLQAFSTEAFF	TGTGCCAGCAGCTTGCAGGCTTTCTCTACTGAAGCTTTCTTT
TRBD1	.	TRBJ2-1	TRBV7-9	CASSGQGDNEQFF	TGTGCCAGCAGTGGACAGGGGGACAATGAGCAGTTCTTC
.	.	TRBJ2-1	TRBV20-1	CSAYLINEQFF	TGCAGTGCTTATTTAATCAATGAGCAGTTCTTC
.	.	TRBJ1-1	TRBV27	CASSSYSLNTEAFF	TGTGCCAGCAGTTCGTATAGCTTGAACACTGAAGCTTTCTTT
.	.	TRBJ2-7	TRBV29-1	CSVVVAYEQYF	TGCAGCGTGGTTGTAGCTTACGAGCAGTACTTC
TRBD2	.	TRBJ2-3	TRBV7-2	CASPTSGFTDTQYF	TGTGCCAGTCCGACTAGCGGGTTCACAGATACGCAGTATTTT